Below are 4 T cell receptor beta chains sequenced from a single sample in a study of blood T cells in healthy people across ages. Alongside a J-beta primer mix, a sample-barcoded 5' primer served in a second PCR lasting about 7 to 11 cycles. TCRdb reprocessed the 5' RACE reads with MiXCR, giving one entry per CDR3 protein. The sample lists 750,000 to 1,000,000 distinct CDR3 sequences; 29% were seen once. These data are also associated with another study on T cells of mothers and their children.

Sequences were obtained from blood. The receptor set was obtained from a woman between 40 and 55 years old in good health.

The CDR3: CASSRRGVPYEQYF. Here the CDR3 DNA reads TGTGCCAGCAGCCGCCGAGGTGTACCCTACGAGCAGTACTTC. The chain employs TRBV7-9 and TRBJ2-7; D is uncertain. The CDR3 runs 14 residues. Germline V gives CDR1 SEHNR, CDR2 FQNEAQ (reference sequence). The V end was cut by 5 bases, the J end by 2 bases, with 13 bases between.

This clonotype was recorded a few times. The V call is TRBV7-2, the J call TRBJ2-5; the D call may be TRBD1 or TRBD2 (7 bases each). V was shortened by 4 bases and J by 4 bases, with 13 bases between the two germline ends. Germline loops: CDR1 SGHTA, CDR2 FQGNSA. The CDR3 totals 14 residues. The CDR3 reads CASSSQGGVETQYF. The CDR3 coding sequence is TGTGCCAGCAGCTCTCAGGGGGGGGTAGAGACCCAGTACTTC.

V gene TRBV27 combines with J gene TRBJ1-5; 10 bases align to TRBD1. The CDR3 extends over 17 amino acids. The germline V gene encodes CDR1 MNHEY and CDR2 SMNVEV (reference sequence). Losses at the gene ends were 5 bases for V and 1 base for J; bases not matched to a gene: 8. The CDR3 loop is CASSTRTGGGSNQPQHF. CDR3 coding DNA: TGTGCCAGCAGTACCAGGACAGGGGGAGGGAGCAATCAGCCCCAGCATTTT.

This clonotype occurred a few times. The chain carries TRBV12-3 or TRBV12-4 and TRBJ1-2, with D possibly matching TRBD1 (5 bases). This CDR3 has 13 amino acids. V lost 6 bases and J lost 10, with 18 bases in between. As DNA, the CDR3 is TGTGCCAGCAGCCAGGACCTAGTCGGGACCTACACCTTC. Translation gives CASSQDLVGTYTF.